This TCR beta chain appears in the sequencing data of a study of T-cell reconstitution after alpha-beta-depleted transplantation in children. General study points: Recipient T cells and thymic progenitors that survived were the source of the high TCRbeta diversity seen at day 60 in some patients. Roughly two months post-transplant, alpha-beta T cells reportedly originated from several hundred graft clones that had expanded.

Preparation of the TCRbeta library used unique molecular identifiers. TCRdb ran MiXCR on the PCR reads and lists one entry per CDR3 protein. The repertoire holds around 700,000 distinct CDR3 sequences, with about an eighth as singletons. This clonotype was counted ten times or more. Antigen specificity is unknown. This sequence originates from a girl aged 2-10 years with congenital amegakaryocytic thrombocytopenia, due to receive a stem cell transplant. This sample comprised PBMCs, obtained before TCRalphabeta/CD19-depleted stem cell transplant.

CDR3 protein: CSARGTSGRTNYEQYF. For the CDR3, the DNA is TGCAGTGCTAGGGGGACTAGCGGGAGAACCAACTACGAGCAGTACTTC. The chain has TRBV20-1 and TRBJ2-7; 14 nucleotides align to TRBD2. The CDR3 consists of 16 residues. The germline gives CDR1 DFQATT, CDR2 SNEGSKA (reference sequence). V was pared by 3 bases and J by 3 bases, with 7 bases of the junction left unmatched.